What follows describes a single T cell receptor (beta chain). Its antigen remains unknown. Trimming pared 1 base from V and 6 bases from J, leaving 13 bases between. Germline V CDR1 and CDR2: SGHRS, YFSETQ. The CDR3 runs 14 residues. This specimen comes from a study of cytomegalovirus exposure and HLA in healthy donors. Overall study results and limits: Rarity held for most TCR sequences, but there were some public TCRs that occurred in many donors.

Primers included in the PCR were 60 Vbeta and 13 Jbeta primers. Sequencing used immunoSEQ multiplex PCR; TCRdb keeps in-frame clones, though not all of them. This sample yields roughly 83,000 clones, of which roughly 75% are seen a single time; around 4.3% belongs to the top ten. The specimen sequenced was PBMCs. The genes are TRBV5-1 and TRBJ1-2, with D tentatively TRBD1 (6 bases). This clonotype was sampled from a man in his fifties or sixties in good health and CMV-seronegative. The CDR3 DNA reads TGCGCCAGCAGCTTGCGACAGGAGGTCGATGGCTACACCTTC. Translating it yields CASSLRQEVDGYTF.